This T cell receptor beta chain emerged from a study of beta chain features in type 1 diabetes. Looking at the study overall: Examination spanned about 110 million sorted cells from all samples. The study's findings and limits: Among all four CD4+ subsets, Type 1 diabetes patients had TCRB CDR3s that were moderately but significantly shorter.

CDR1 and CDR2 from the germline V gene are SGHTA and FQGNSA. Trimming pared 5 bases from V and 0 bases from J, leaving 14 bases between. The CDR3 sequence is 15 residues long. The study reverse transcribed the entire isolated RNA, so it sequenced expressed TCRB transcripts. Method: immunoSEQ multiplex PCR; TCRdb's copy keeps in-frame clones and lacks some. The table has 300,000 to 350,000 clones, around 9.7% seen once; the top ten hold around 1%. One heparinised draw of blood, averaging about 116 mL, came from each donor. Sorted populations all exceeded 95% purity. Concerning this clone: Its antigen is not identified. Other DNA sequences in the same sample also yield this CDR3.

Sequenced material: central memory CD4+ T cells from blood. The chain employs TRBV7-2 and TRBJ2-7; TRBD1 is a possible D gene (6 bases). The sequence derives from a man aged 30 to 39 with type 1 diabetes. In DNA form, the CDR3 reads TGTGCCAGCAGCCCAGGACAGAGCCCCTCCTACGAGCAGTACTTC. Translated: CASSPGQSPSYEQYF.